The clone carrying this T cell receptor beta chain was seen more than once but under ten times. Its antigen remains unidentified. These data come from a study of CD8 T cells in Susac syndrome. Study outcomes and limitations: The greatest CD8+ clonal expansion in Susac occurred in TEMRA cells and in active patients. In total CD8+ repertoires, 15 to 20 Susac-specific public clones were detected, and CD8+ TEMRA repertoires contained several.

V was shortened by 4 bases and J by 0 bases, with 4 bases between the two germline ends. CDR1 SGHTA and CDR2 FQGNSA come from the germline V gene. This CDR3 contains 12 residues. The patients with Susac syndrome were individuals who fulfilled the recently defined diagnostic criteria for disease that was either definite or probable. Random hexamers served to reverse transcribe roughly 0.5 to 1 ug RNA. The method of amplification for TCR beta CDR3 was immunoSEQ multiplex PCR, covering 54 Vbeta and 13 Jbeta. TCRdb independently ran MiXCR on the immunoSEQ multiplex PCR reads; one entry per CDR3 protein. The repertoire has around 79,000 distinct CDR3 sequences, approximately 93% of them found once; the top ten carry about 0.47%.

The receptor comes from a human donor with Susac syndrome. Material for sequencing was CD8+ T cells from PBMCs. V gene TRBV7-2 combines with J gene TRBJ2-7; no clear D gene. In nucleotides, the CDR3 is TGTGCCAGCAGCTCCAGCTCCTACGAGCAGTACTTC. Translation gives CASSSSSYEQYF.